This passage covers 26 T cell receptor beta chains from one sample sequenced in a study of cytomegalovirus exposure and HLA in healthy donors. It was with 60 Vbeta and 13 Jbeta primers that the PCR ran. The method was immunoSEQ multiplex PCR; TCRdb's version includes in-frame clones alone and lacks a portion of them. In the table there are 310,000 or so clones, roughly 90% of which are singletons. The sequenced sample was PBMCs. The source of these receptors is a woman younger than 35 in good health and CMV-seronegative.

The chain combines TRBV18 with TRBJ2-2; weak D call: TRBD2 (6 bases). Trimming took 6 bases from V and 5 from J, leaving 22 bases between them. The CDR3 spans 17 residues. Germline loops: CDR1 KGHSH, CDR2 LQKENI. CDR3 DNA sequence: TGTGCCAGCTCCCCGCGTGAAGGAAGGGGAGGAACCGGGGAGCTGTTTTTT. This gives the protein CASSPREGRGGTGELFF.

V gene TRBV9 combines with J gene TRBJ2-2; D gene uncertain. In germline, CDR1 is SGDLS, CDR2 YYNGEE. This CDR3 is built from 14 residues. Trimming left V 0 bases short and J 7 bases short, with 10 bases between. The chain's CDR3 is CASSVVLLGGELFF. The CDR3, as DNA: TGTGCCAGCAGCGTAGTTCTTCTCGGCGGGGAGCTGTTTTTT.

The V call is TRBV6-1, the J call TRBJ1-2, with TRBD1 matching 8 bases. V dropped 10 bases and J dropped 6; count of bases not matched to a gene: 7. The germline V gene has CDR1 MNHNS and CDR2 SASEGT. The CDR3 contains 12 residues. CDR3 bases: TGTGCCATTTCAGACAGGGGCCATGGCTACACCTTC. It encodes CAISDRGHGYTF.

The J gene is TRBJ2-1, the V gene TRBV11-2; no clear D. Germline-derived CDR1 and CDR2 are SGHAT and FQNNGV. The CDR3 runs to 17 residues. V was pared by 1 base and J by 5 bases, with 18 bases between. The CDR3 region is CASSLGVGGAYDNEQFF. The CDR3, as DNA: TGTGCCAGCAGCTTAGGAGTAGGCGGAGCCTACGACAATGAGCAGTTCTTC.

This rearrangement joins TRBV2 to TRBJ1-1; weak D call: TRBD1 (6 bases). Per the germline V gene, CDR1 is SNHLY and CDR2 is FYNNEI. There are 13 residues in the CDR3. The V and J ends lost 5 bases and 3 bases respectively, with 10 bases between them. The CDR3, as DNA: TGTGCCAGCAGTCTCACAGGGTACACTGAAGCTTTCTTT. Protein: CASSLTGYTEAFF.

The V and J genes are TRBV5-1 and TRBJ2-2; tentative D call: TRBD1 (6 bases). CDR3 length: 16 residues. Germline V gives CDR1 SGHRS, CDR2 YFSETQ. V dropped 3 bases and J dropped 0 bases, with 12 bases sitting between them. The CDR3 region has the DNA TGCGCCAGCAGCTCCCAGGGGAACGCGAACACCGGGGAGCTGTTTTTT. It encodes CASSSQGNANTGELFF. The full variable domain, completed using reference TRBV5-1 and TRBJ2-2, is KAGVTQTPRYLIKTRGQQVTLSCSPISGHRSVSWYQQTPGQGLQFLFEYFSETQRNKGNFPGRFSGRQFSNSRSEMNVSTLELGDSALYLCASSSQGNANTGELFFGEGSRLTVL.

This clone showed up just a few times. The rearrangement joins TRBV6-1 to TRBJ1-1; D gene ambiguous. Looked up from germline, CDR1 is MNHNS and CDR2 is SASEGT. Deletions cut 6 bases from V and 6 bases from J, with 5 bases between. The CDR3 has 10 residues. CDR3 coding DNA: TGTGCCAGCAGGGAGGCTGAAGCTTTCTTT. Its translation: CASREAEAFF.

Only a few counts were recorded for this clone. V gene TRBV27 combines with J gene TRBJ1-2, with 7 positions matching TRBD1. The trim removed 6 bases at V and 5 bases at J, leaving 6 bases unmatched. The CDR3 is made up of 13 amino acids. Per germline, CDR1 MNHEY and CDR2 SMNVEV (reference sequence). Here the CDR3 DNA reads TGTGCCAGCAGCCTAGGGGGCGGATATGGCTACACCTTC. Residues: CASSLGGGYGYTF.

This chain's CDR3 is CASSVGPAGGLSSSYNEQFF. CDR3 nucleotides: TGTGCCAGCAGCGTAGGGCCAGCGGGGGGCCTCTCCAGCTCCTACAATGAGCAGTTCTTC. The V and J genes are TRBV9 and TRBJ2-1, with TRBD2 matching over 9 bases. Germline values: CDR1 SGDLS, CDR2 YYNGEE. V dropped 0 bases and J dropped 0; count of bases not matched to a gene: 13. This CDR3 comprises 20 residues. Drawing the rest from reference TRBV9 and TRBJ2-1, the complete variable domain is DSGVTQTPKHLITATGQRVTLRCSPRSGDLSVYWYQQSLDQGLQFLIQYYNGEERAKGNILERFSAQQFPDLHSELNLSSLELGDSALYFCASSVGPAGGLSSSYNEQFFGPGTRLTVL.

The chain recombines TRBV25-1 with TRBJ2-5, with 9 nucleotides matching TRBD1. The J call may be in error: the DNA end matches TRBJ2-7 better. The length of the CDR3 is 16 residues. Per germline, CDR1 MGHDK and CDR2 SYGVNS. The CDR3 region has the DNA TGTGCCAGCAGTGACGCTTCCGGGACAGGGTCCTACGAGCAGTACTTC. Translated, it gives CASSDASGTGSYEQYF.

This chain links TRBV6-1 with TRBJ2-5, with D possibly TRBD2 on 6 matching bases. CDR1 is MNHNS and CDR2 is SASEGT in the germline V gene. This CDR3 comprises 15 residues. V was pared by 7 bases and J by 5 bases, with 20 bases between. The CDR3 loop is CASTLQAGATETQYF. The CDR3 DNA follows: TGTGCCAGCACCCTACAAGCGGGTGCGACGGAGACCCAGTACTTC.

This clone has just a few counts. The V gene is TRBV4-2, the J gene TRBJ2-7, with TRBD1 matching over 7 bases. CDR1 is LGHNA, CDR2 YNFKEQ, per germline. The CDR3 sequence is 21 residues long. After removal of 0 bases from V and 5 bases from J, the junction contained 25 bases not matched to a gene. The CDR3 DNA reads as TGTGCCAGCAGCCAAGAGGGGGTAACCGAAACCGACAGGGATCTTCGGGACGAGCAGTACTTC. Encoded protein: CASSQEGVTETDRDLRDEQYF.

V usage is TRBV6-5 and J usage is TRBJ1-2; possible D gene TRBD1, 5 bases. The CDR3 extends over 15 amino acids. V was shortened by 1 base and J by 0 bases, with 9 bases between the two germline ends. The germline CDR1 and CDR2 sequences are MNHEY and SVGAGI. CDR3 nucleotides: TGTGCCAGCAGTTACTATTCAGGGCCTAACTATGGCTACACCTTC. Encoded protein: CASSYYSGPNYGYTF.

This chain connects TRBV2 to TRBJ1-5; D unclear. Germline values: CDR1 SNHLY, CDR2 FYNNEI. The CDR3 is 13 amino acids. Trimming pared 5 bases from V and 4 bases from J, leaving 9 bases between. DNA of the CDR3: TGTGCCAGCAGTCTCACTCGAAATCAGCCCCAGCATTTT. The encoded protein is CASSLTRNQPQHF. Full variable domain (remainder filled in from reference TRBV2 and TRBJ1-5): EPEVTQTPSHQVTQMGQEVILRCVPISNHLYFYWYRQILGQKVEFLVSFYNNEISEKSEIFDDQFSVERPDGSNFTLKIRSTKLEDSAMYFCASSLTRNQPQHFGDGTRLSIL.

V usage is TRBV7-9 and J usage is TRBJ1-3; D possibly corresponds to TRBD1 (6 bases). The germline V gene has CDR1 SEHNR and CDR2 FQNEAQ (reference sequence). V was pared by 5 bases and J by 2 bases, with 13 bases between. The CDR3 spans 15 residues. CDR3 amino acids: CASSHRDATGNTIYF. In DNA form, the CDR3 reads TGTGCCAGCAGCCACAGGGACGCTACTGGAAACACCATATATTTT.

The chain employs TRBV2 and TRBJ1-2, with D possibly matching TRBD1 (5 bases). The V and J ends lost 1 base and 8 bases respectively, with 23 bases between them. This CDR3 contains 17 residues. Germline values: CDR1 SNHLY, CDR2 FYNNEI. CDR3 in amino acids: CASSEGRETALHLGYTF. DNA of the CDR3: TGTGCCAGCAGTGAAGGCAGGGAAACAGCCCTACACCTGGGCTACACCTTC.

This chain links TRBV5-4 with TRBJ2-1; D unclear. The CDR3 consists of 14 residues. CDR1 is SGHNT and CDR2 is YYREEE in the germline V gene (reference sequence). V lost 1 base, J lost 2 bases, and 7 bases lay in between. The CDR3 DNA follows: TGTGCCAGCAGCTTGCAGCGTACCTACAATGAGCAGTTCTTC. It specifies CASSLQRTYNEQFF.

The rearrangement links TRBV19 to TRBJ2-7; possibly TRBD2 for D (5 bases). Trimming removed 5 bases from V and 0 bases from J, with 17 bases in between. Germline CDR1 and CDR2: LNHDA and SQIVND (reference sequence). The CDR3 extends over 16 amino acids. CDR3 amino acids: CASSPYPGFSSYEQYF. CDR3 coding DNA: TGTGCCAGTAGTCCGTATCCGGGATTCAGCTCCTACGAGCAGTACTTC.

This clone was detected once. This rearrangement joins TRBV2 to TRBJ2-3, with D possibly being TRBD2 (7 bases). V lost 11 bases, J lost 5 bases, and 29 bases lay in between. Germline CDR1 SNHLY, CDR2 FYNNEI. The CDR3 spans 17 residues. DNA of the CDR3: TGTGCCTCCCGGAGGGAGGGGGGGGCCCTTTCCGAAGATACGCAGTATTTT. Protein product: CASRREGGALSEDTQYF.

The chain links TRBV7-9 to TRBJ2-5, with D possibly TRBD1 on 5 matching bases. Trimming cost V 4 bases and J 8 bases, with 20 bases left between them. The CDR3 runs 15 residues. Germline V gene lookup returns CDR1 SEHNR and CDR2 FQNEAQ (reference sequence). CDR3 DNA sequence: TGTGCCAGCAGCTCTTCAGGGAATCAAGAGAAAACCCAGTACTTC. Translated: CASSSSGNQEKTQYF.

This clone was recorded once. The V call is TRBV5-1, the J call TRBJ1-1, with 9 bases identical to TRBD1. Germline CDR1 SGHRS, CDR2 YFSETQ. V lost 3 bases to trimming and J lost 4 bases; unmatched junction nucleotides: 4. The CDR3 runs 14 residues. The CDR3 reads CASSYRGQGTEAFF. The CDR3 coding sequence is TGCGCCAGCAGCTACAGGGGGCAAGGCACTGAAGCTTTCTTT.

This rearrangement joins TRBV5-6 to TRBJ1-3; TRBD1 matches at 7 bases. Germline assignment: CDR1 SGHDT and CDR2 YYEEEE. The CDR3 length is 15 residues. Trimming removed 4 bases from V and 2 bases from J; junction bases left unmatched: 6. The CDR3 sequence is CASSRTGAPGNTIYF. The CDR3 coding sequence is TGTGCCAGCAGCCGTACAGGGGCCCCTGGAAACACCATATATTTT.

This clone was counted a single time. The chain links TRBV5-1 to TRBJ2-1, with 16 bases lining up with TRBD2. The CDR3 covers 15 residues. V shed 4 bases and J 7 bases; nucleotides not matched to a gene: 2. CDR1 is SGHRS, CDR2 YFSETQ, per germline. DNA for the CDR3: TGCGCCAGCAGCCTGGGACTAGCGGGGGGGAATGAGCAGTTCTTC. Protein: CASSLGLAGGNEQFF.

The chain recombines TRBV4-1 with TRBJ2-5; possibly TRBD2 for D (6 bases). The J call may not be correct, given that the DNA end is closer to TRBJ2-7. This CDR3 contains 15 residues. Germline V gives CDR1 MGHRA, CDR2 YSYEKL. The CDR3 DNA sequence: TGCGCCAGCAGCCAGGGCCGGGACTCCACCTACGAGCAGTACTTC. Translated, it gives CASSQGRDSTYEQYF.

This sequence joins TRBV15 and TRBJ1-5, with D maybe TRBD1 (5 bases). V was trimmed by 4 bases and J by 7 bases, leaving 11 bases between them. Germline loops: CDR1 LNHNV, CDR2 YYDKDF (reference sequence). The CDR3 extends over 13 amino acids. CDR3 region: CATSTREGQPQHF. CDR3 DNA: TGTGCCACCAGCACCAGGGAAGGCCAGCCCCAGCATTTT.

V gene TRBV19 combines with J gene TRBJ2-1; maybe TRBD2 (5 bases). The CDR3 runs 17 residues. Trimming took 5 bases from V and 0 from J, leaving 17 bases between them. Per the germline V gene, CDR1 is LNHDA and CDR2 is SQIVND (reference sequence). The CDR3 coding sequence is TGTGCCAGTAGTCCCAGAGGGTTCCTTACCTCCTACAATGAGCAGTTCTTC. Its translation: CASSPRGFLTSYNEQFF.